This TCR beta chain was sequenced during a study of untreated major depressive disorder. Findings and caveats of the study: TRBV05-01 (Vbeta 5.1) usage was higher in CD4+ T cells of depressed patients than controls.

The CDR3 length is 14 residues. The germline gives CDR1 MNHNS, CDR2 SASEGT. The V segment lost 8 bases and the J segment 4 bases; nucleotides outside the gene matches: 3. Repertoires were generated with immunoSEQ multiplex PCR, while TCRdb's copy carries only in-frame clones and drops some. Of about 25,000 clones listed, about 90% are singletons. This clone was recorded only once. Its antigen is currently unknown. Specimen: CD4+ T cells from PBMCs. The chain carries TRBV6-1 and TRBJ2-3; 13 positions agree with TRBD2. The receptor was derived from a woman in her twenties or thirties with major depressive disorder. CDR3 loop: CASRLAGGADTQYF. The DNA of the CDR3 is TGTGCCAGCCGACTAGCGGGAGGTGCAGATACGCAGTATTTT.